These T cell receptor beta chains were read from a single sample in a study of blood T cell repertoires in COVID-19. Data came from immunoSEQ multiplex PCR; TCRdb stores just in-frame clones and leaves some out. The table lists about 150,000 clones, around 89% of them singletons. The sample was PBMCs or T cells enriched from blood (not recorded which). The receptors come from a woman aged 50 to 60 who had recovered from COVID-19. The CDR3 runs from the conserved cysteine through the conserved F or W. The D gene is left open where the match is weak. Part of the rows lack a size; the others show once, few, many or a class for expanded clones.

clone_size j_call v_call d_call cdr3_aa cdr3_nt
few TRBJ2-7 TRBV7-6 TRBD1 CASSLRTGGNEQYF TGTGCCAGCAGCCTCCGGACAGGGGGCAACGAGCAGTACTTC
- TRBJ2-3 TRBV19 - CASTPGGPPTDTQYF TGTGCCAGTACCCCGGGTGGCCCACCGACAGATACGCAGTATTTT
- TRBJ2-5 TRBV15 - CATSRELQETQYF TGTGCCACCAGCAGAGAACTGCAAGAGACCCAGTACTTC
once TRBJ1-2 TRBV5-4 - CASTTRINLEGYTF TGTGCCAGCACCACCAGGATTAACCTCGAGGGCTACACCTTC
- TRBJ1-2 TRBV9 - CASSPGTQNGYTF TGTGCCAGCAGCCCCGGGACTCAGAATGGCTACACCTTC
- TRBJ1-6 TRBV5-4 - CASSLPSPGGNSPLHF TGTGCCAGCAGCTTACCAAGCCCTGGGGGCAATTCACCCCTCCACTTT
- TRBJ2-3 TRBV3-1/TRBV3-2 TRBD2 CASSQGLAGSTDTQYF TGTGCCAGCAGCCAAGGCCTAGCGGGGAGCACAGATACGCAGTATTTT
few TRBJ2-2 TRBV7-2 TRBD1 CASNRDSPTGELFF TGTGCCAGCAACAGGGACAGCCCCACCGGGGAGCTGTTTTTT
- TRBJ2-3 TRBV23-1 TRBD1 CASSTWVHRGGDTQYF TGCGCCAGCAGTACCTGGGTGCACAGGGGTGGAGATACGCAGTATTTT
- TRBJ2-1 TRBV5-1 - CASSLVGRSYNEQFF TGCGCCAGCAGCTTGGTAGGGAGGTCCTACAATGAGCAGTTCTTC
- TRBJ2-7 TRBV5-5 - CASTEGARREQYF TGTGCCAGCACTGAGGGAGCGCGTCGTGAGCAGTACTTC
- TRBJ1-2 TRBV29-1 - CSVQREYGYTF TGCAGCGTACAGAGGGAGTATGGCTACACCTTC
- TRBJ1-2 TRBV29-1 - CSVEDSTGANGYTF TGCAGCGTTGAAGACAGTACGGGTGCGAATGGCTACACCTTC